This TCR beta chain originates from a study of blood T cell repertoires in COVID-19. The wider study: In each case, the material was cDNA or gDNA derived from T cells, B-cell-depleted T cells, or PBMCs.

Original processing methods: Quantification of nucleated cells was approximated via reference gene primer amplification. The data were produced by immunoSEQ multiplex PCR, yet TCRdb's version contains in-frame clones alone and is incomplete. The V and J calls and clone size are taken from that table; D and trimming were inferred from the DNA. The sample shows around 260,000 clones, roughly four fifths of them seen only once. The germline CDR1 and CDR2 sequences are LGHDT and YNNKEL (reference sequence). The J segment lost 4 bases and the V segment lost 4 bases, leaving 8 bases of the junction unmatched. This CDR3 region has 15 residues. Only one count was recorded for this clone.

This chain links TRBV3-1 (or the pseudogene TRBV3-2) with TRBJ2-7; TRBD2 matches at 9 bases. The clonotype originates from a woman in her forties or fifties who had recovered from COVID-19. Sequencing was carried out using peripheral blood. CDR3 residues: CASSLSSGVRYEQYF. For the CDR3, the DNA is TGTGCCAGCAGCCTTTCTAGCGGGGTAAGGTACGAGCAGTACTTC.